This paragraph reports one T cell receptor beta chain. This sample is part of a study of blood T cell repertoires in COVID-19. Overall study: Researchers got acute and convalescent COVID-19 samples from the United States, Italy and Spain. From T cells, B-cell-depleted T cells, or PBMCs came the material, which was cDNA or gDNA.

V was clipped by 6 bases and J by 6 bases; unmatched bases: 7. CDR3 length equals 15 residues. Germline values: CDR1 MDHEN, CDR2 SYDVKM. Authors' analysis steps: By means of reference gene primer amplification, nucleated cell counts were estimated. The protocol was immunoSEQ multiplex PCR, while the TCRdb copy is restricted to in-frame clones and leaves out a portion. The D gene and trimming were derived from the DNA, and the V and J assignments and clone size from that table. The sample shows 150,000 to 180,000 clones, approximately 78% of them seen only once. Sequencing used peripheral blood. The rearrangement links TRBV28 to TRBJ2-2, with 10 bases identical to TRBD1. The sequence came from an elderly man with acute or convalescent COVID-19. The CDR3 sequence: CASRPPGTGAGELFF. CDR3 bases: TGTGCCAGCAGACCACCCGGGACAGGGGCCGGGGAGCTGTTTTTT.